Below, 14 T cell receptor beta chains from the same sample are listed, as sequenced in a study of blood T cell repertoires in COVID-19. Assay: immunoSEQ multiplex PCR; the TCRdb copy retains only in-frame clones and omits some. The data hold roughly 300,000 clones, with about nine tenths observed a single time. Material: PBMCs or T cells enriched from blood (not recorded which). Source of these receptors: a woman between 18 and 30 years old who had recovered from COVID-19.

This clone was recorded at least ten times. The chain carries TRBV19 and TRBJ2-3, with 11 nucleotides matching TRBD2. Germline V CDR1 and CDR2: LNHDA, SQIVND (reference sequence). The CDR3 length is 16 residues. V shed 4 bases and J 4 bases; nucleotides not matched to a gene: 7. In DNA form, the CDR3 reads TGTGCCAGTAGTACTTCCGGGACTAGCGGAGCAGATACGCAGTATTTT. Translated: CASSTSGTSGADTQYF.

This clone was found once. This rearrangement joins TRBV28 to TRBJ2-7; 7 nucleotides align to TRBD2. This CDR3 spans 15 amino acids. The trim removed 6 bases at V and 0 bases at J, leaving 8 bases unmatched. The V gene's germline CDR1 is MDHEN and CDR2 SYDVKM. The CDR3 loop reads CASRPHGEGSYEQYF. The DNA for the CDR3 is TGTGCCAGCAGACCCCATGGGGAGGGCTCCTACGAGCAGTACTTC.

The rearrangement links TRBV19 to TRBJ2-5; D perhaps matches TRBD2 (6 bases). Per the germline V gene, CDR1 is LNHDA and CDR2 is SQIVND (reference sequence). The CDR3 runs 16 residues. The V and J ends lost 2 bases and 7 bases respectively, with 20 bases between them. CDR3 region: CASSITRAGGIATQYF. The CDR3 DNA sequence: TGTGCCAGTAGTATAACACGGGCTGGAGGGATTGCGACCCAGTACTTC.

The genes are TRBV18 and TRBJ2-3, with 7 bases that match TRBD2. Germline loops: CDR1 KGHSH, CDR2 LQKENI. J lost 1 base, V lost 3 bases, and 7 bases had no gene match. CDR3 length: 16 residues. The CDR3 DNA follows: TGTGCCAGCTCACCGGCGTCTGCGGGGGGCACAGATACGCAGTATTTT. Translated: CASSPASAGGTDTQYF.

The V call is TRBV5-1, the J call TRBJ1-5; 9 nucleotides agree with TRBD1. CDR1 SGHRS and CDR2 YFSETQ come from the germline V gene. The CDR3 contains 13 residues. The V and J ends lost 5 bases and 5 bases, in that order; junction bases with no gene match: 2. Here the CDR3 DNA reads TGCGCCAGCAGTAGGACAGGGGATCAGCCCCAGCATTTT. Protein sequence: CASSRTGDQPQHF. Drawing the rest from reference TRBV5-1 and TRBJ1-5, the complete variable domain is KAGVTQTPRYLIKTRGQQVTLSCSPISGHRSVSWYQQTPGQGLQFLFEYFSETQRNKGNFPGRFSGRQFSNSRSEMNVSTLELGDSALYLCASSRTGDQPQHFGDGTRLSIL.

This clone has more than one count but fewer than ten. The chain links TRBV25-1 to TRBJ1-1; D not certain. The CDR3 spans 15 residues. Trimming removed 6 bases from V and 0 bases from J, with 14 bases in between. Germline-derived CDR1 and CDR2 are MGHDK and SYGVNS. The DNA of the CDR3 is TGTGCCAGCAGCTCGAGGAGGAATATGAACACTGAAGCTTTCTTT. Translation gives CASSSRRNMNTEAFF.

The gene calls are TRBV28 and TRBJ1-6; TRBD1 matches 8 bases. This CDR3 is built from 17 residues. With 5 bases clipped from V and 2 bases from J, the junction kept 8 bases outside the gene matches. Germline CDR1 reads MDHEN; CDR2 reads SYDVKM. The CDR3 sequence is CASSPPWTGTYNSPLHF. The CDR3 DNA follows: TGTGCCAGCAGTCCTCCTTGGACAGGGACCTATAATTCACCCCTCCACTTT.

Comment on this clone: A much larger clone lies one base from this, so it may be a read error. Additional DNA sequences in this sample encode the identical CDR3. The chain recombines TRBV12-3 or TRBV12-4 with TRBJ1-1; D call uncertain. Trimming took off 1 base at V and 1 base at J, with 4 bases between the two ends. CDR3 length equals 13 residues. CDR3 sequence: CASSLGQNTEAFF. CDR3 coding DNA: TGTGCCAGCAGTTTAGGGCAGAACACTGAAGCTTTCTTT.

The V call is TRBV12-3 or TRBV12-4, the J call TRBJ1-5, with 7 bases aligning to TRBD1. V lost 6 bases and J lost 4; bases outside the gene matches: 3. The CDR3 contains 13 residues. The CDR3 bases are TGTGCCAGCAGGACAGGGAGAAATCAGCCCCAGCATTTT. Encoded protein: CASRTGRNQPQHF.

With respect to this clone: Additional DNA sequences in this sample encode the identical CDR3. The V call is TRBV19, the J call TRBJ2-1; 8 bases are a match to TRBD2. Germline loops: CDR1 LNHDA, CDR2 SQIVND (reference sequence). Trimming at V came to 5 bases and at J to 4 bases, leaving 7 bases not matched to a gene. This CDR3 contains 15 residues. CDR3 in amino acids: CASSRTSGAYNEQFF. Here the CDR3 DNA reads TGTGCCAGTAGTCGTACTAGCGGAGCTTACAATGAGCAGTTCTTC. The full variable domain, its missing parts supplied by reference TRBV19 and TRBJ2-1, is DGGITQSPKYLFRKEGQNVTLSCEQNLNHDAMYWYRQDPGQGLRLIYYSQIVNDFQKGDIAEGYSVSREKKESFPLTVTSAQKNPTAFYLCASSRTSGAYNEQFFGPGTRLTVL.

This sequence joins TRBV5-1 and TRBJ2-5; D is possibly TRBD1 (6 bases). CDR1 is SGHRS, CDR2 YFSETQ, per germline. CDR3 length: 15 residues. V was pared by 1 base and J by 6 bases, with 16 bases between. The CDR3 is CASSLSGPTGKTQYF. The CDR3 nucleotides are TGCGCCAGCAGCTTGTCAGGACCTACAGGGAAGACCCAGTACTTC.

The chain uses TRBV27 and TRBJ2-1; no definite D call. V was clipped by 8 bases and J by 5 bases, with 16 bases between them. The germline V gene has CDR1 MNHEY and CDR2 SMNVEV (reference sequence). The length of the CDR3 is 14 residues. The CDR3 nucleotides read TGTGCCAGCTCCTGGGCGCCCTCTGACAATGAGCAGTTCTTC. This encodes CASSWAPSDNEQFF.

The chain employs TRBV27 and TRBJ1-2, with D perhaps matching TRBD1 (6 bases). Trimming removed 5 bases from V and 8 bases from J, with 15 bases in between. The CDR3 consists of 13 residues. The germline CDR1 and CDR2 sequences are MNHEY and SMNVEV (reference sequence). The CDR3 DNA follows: TGTGCCAGCAGTCCGGGACATAGTGGGGGCTACACCTTC. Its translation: CASSPGHSGGYTF.

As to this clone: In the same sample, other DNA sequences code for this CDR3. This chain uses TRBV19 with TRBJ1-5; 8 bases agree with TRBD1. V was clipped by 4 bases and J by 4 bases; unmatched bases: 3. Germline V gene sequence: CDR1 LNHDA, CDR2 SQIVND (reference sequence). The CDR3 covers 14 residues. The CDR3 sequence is CASSTTGGNQPQHF. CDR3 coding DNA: TGTGCCAGTAGTACCACAGGGGGAAATCAGCCCCAGCATTTT.